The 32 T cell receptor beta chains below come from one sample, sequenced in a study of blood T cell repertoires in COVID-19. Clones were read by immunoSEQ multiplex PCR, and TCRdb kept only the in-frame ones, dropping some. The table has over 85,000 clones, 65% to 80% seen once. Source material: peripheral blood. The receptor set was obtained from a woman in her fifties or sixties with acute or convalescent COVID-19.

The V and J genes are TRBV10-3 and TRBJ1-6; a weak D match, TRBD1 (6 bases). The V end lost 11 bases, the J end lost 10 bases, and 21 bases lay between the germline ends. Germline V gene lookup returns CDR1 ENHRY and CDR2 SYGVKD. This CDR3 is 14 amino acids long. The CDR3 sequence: CAVSESVRGSPLHF. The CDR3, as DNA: TGTGCCGTGTCGGAATCAGTGAGGGGGTCACCCCTCCACTTT.

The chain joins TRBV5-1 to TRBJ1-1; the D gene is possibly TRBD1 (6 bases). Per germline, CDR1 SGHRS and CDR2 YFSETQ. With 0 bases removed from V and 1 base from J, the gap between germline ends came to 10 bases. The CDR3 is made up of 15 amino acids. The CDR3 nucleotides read TGCGCCAGCAGCTTGGGGGACAAATCGAACACTGAAGCTTTCTTT. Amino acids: CASSLGDKSNTEAFF.

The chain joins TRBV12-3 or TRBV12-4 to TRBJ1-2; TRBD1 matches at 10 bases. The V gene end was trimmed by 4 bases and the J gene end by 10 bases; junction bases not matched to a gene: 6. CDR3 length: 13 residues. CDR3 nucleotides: TGTGCCAGCAGTTGGGGGACAGGGGAAGACTACACCTTC. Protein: CASSWGTGEDYTF.

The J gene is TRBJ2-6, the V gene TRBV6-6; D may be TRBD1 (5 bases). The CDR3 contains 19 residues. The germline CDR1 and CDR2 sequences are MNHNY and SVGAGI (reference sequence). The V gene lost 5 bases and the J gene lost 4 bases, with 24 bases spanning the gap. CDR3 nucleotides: TGTGCCAGCAGTCGGCAGTATGGGCAGGGTGCTTCCGGGGCCAACGTCCTGACTTTC. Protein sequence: CASSRQYGQGASGANVLTF.

CDR3 bases: TGTGCCACCAGCAGAGGGGGACAGGGGGATGAAAAACTGTTTTTT. Translating gives CATSRGGQGDEKLFF. The chain combines TRBV15 with TRBJ1-4; 11 bases align to TRBD1. V gave up 1 base and J gave up 6 bases; unmatched junction bases: 1. Germline V gene sequence: CDR1 LNHNV, CDR2 YYDKDF (reference sequence). This CDR3 is built from 15 residues. Combining the CDR3 with reference TRBV15 and TRBJ1-4 gives the whole variable domain DAMVIQNPRYQVTQFGKPVTLSCSQTLNHNVMYWYQQKSSQAPKLLFHYYDKDFNNEADTPDNFQSRRPNTSFCFLDIRSPGLGDTAMYLCATSRGGQGDEKLFFGSGTQLSVL.

CDR3 sequence reads: CASRAKGVNTGELFF. The CDR3 DNA reads as TGTGCCAGCAGAGCCAAAGGGGTGAACACCGGGGAGCTGTTTTTT. The rearrangement links TRBV5-6 to TRBJ2-2; maybe TRBD1 (5 bases). The CDR3 is 15 amino acids. CDR1 SGHDT and CDR2 YYEEEE come from the germline V gene. V shed 5 bases and J shed 1 base, with 12 bases lying between them.

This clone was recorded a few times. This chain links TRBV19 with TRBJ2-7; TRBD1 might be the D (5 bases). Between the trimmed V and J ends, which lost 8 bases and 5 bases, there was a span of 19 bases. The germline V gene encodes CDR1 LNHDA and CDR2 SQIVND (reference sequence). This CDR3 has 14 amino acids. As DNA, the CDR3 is TGTGCCAGTCGAGATGATAGGGGCGAAGACGAGCAGTACTTC. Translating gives CASRDDRGEDEQYF.

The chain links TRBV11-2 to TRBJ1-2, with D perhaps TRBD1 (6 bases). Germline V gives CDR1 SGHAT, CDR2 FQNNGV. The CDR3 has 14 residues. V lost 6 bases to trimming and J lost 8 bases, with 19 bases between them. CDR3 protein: CASSRGGHIIGYTF. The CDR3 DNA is TGTGCCAGCAGTAGAGGGGGACATATTATAGGCTACACCTTC.

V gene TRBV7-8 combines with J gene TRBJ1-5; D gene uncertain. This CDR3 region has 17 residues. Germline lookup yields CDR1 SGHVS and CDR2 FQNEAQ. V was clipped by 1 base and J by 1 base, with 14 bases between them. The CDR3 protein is CASSLGESGRSNQPQHF. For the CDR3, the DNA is TGTGCCAGCAGCTTAGGTGAGTCGGGAAGGAGCAATCAGCCCCAGCATTTT.

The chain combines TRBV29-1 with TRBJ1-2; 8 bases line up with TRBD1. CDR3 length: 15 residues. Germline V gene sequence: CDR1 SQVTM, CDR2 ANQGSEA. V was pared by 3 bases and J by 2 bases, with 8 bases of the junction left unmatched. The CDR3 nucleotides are TGCAGCGTTGATTGGAGACAGGGGTCGAACTATGGCTACACCTTC. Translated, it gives CSVDWRQGSNYGYTF.

The CDR3 loop is CASRRQGADVTEAFF. The CDR3 DNA sequence: TGTGCCAGCAGGAGACAGGGGGCAGACGTCACTGAAGCTTTCTTT. The J gene is TRBJ1-1, the V gene TRBV6-5; 10 positions match TRBD1. J lost 4 bases, V lost 6 bases, and 8 bases had no gene match. CDR3 length equals 15 residues. Germline V gives CDR1 MNHEY, CDR2 SVGAGI.

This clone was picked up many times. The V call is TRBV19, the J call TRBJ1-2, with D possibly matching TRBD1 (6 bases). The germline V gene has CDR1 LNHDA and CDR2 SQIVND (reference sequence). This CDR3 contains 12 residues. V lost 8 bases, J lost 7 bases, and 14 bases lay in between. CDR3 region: CASLTPGAGYTF. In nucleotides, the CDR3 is TGTGCCAGTTTAACGCCAGGGGCTGGCTACACCTTC.

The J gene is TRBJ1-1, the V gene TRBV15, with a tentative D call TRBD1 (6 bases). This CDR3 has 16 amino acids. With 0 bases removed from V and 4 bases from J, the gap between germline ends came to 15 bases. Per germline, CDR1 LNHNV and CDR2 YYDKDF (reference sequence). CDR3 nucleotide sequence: TGTGCCACCAGCAGAGATGTACTGGGACATTCCACTGAAGCTTTCTTT. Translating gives CATSRDVLGHSTEAFF.

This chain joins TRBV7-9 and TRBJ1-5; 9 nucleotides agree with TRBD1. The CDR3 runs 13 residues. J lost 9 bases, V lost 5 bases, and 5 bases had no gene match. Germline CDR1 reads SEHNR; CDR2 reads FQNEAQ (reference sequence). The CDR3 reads CASSVQGAGPQHF. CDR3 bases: TGTGCCAGCAGCGTACAGGGGGCAGGGCCCCAGCATTTT. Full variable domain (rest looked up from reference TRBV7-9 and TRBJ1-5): DTGVSQNPRHKITKRGQNVTFRCDPISEHNRLYWYRQTLGQGPEFLTYFQNEAQLEKSRLLSDRFSAERPKGSFSTLEIQRTEQGDSAMYLCASSVQGAGPQHFGDGTRLSIL.

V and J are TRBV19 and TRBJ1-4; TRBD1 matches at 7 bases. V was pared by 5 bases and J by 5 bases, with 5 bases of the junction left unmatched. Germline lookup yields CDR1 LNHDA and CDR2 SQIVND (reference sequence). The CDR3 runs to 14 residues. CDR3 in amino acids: CASSAEQGNEKLFF. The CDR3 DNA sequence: TGTGCCAGTAGTGCCGAACAGGGGAATGAAAAACTGTTTTTT.

Here the CDR3 DNA reads TGTGCCAGTAGTATAGTAGCCAGGGGCGGGTCGACACCCCTCCACTTT. Translating gives CASSIVARGGSTPLHF. V usage is TRBV19 and J usage is TRBJ1-6; perhaps TRBD1 as D (6 bases). The germline V and J ends were trimmed by 1 base and 11 bases, with 18 bases remaining between them. The CDR3 contains 16 residues. Looked up from germline, CDR1 is LNHDA and CDR2 is SQIVND (reference sequence). Full variable domain (missing parts from reference TRBV19 and TRBJ1-6): DGGITQSPKYLFRKEGQNVTLSCEQNLNHDAMYWYRQDPGQGLRLIYYSQIVNDFQKGDIAEGYSVSREKKESFPLTVTSAQKNPTAFYLCASSIVARGGSTPLHFGNGTRLTVT.

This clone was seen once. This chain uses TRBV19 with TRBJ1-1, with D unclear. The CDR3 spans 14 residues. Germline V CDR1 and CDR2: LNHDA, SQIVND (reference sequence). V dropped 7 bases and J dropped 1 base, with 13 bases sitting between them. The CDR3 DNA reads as TGTGCCAGTACCCAAGAGGGCCCGAACACTGAAGCTTTCTTT. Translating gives CASTQEGPNTEAFF.

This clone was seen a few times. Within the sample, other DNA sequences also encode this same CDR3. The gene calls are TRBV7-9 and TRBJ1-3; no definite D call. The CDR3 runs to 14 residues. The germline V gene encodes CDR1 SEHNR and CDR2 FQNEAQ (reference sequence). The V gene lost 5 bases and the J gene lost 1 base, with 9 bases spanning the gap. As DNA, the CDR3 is TGTGCCAGCAGCCCCGACATTTCTGGAAACACCATATATTTT. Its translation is CASSPDISGNTIYF.

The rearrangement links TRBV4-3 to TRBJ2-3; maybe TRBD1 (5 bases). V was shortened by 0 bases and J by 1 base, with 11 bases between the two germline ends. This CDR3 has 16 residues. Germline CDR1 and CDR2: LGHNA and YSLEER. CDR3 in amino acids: CASSQDRRRGTDTQYF. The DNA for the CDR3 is TGCGCCAGCAGCCAAGATCGTCGCAGGGGCACAGATACGCAGTATTTT.

The CDR3 here is CASSLVLAGGRSFDTQYF. The CDR3, as DNA: TGTGCCAGCAGCTTAGTCCTAGCGGGGGGGCGTTCCTTCGATACGCAGTATTTT. The chain couples TRBV7-2 to TRBJ2-3; 12 bases align to TRBD2. The junction had 11 bases not matched to a gene; V was cut back by 1 base and J by 6 bases. The CDR3 has 18 amino acids. Germline lookup yields CDR1 SGHTA and CDR2 FQGNSA. Drawing the rest from reference TRBV7-2 and TRBJ2-3, the complete variable domain is GAGVSQSPSNKVTEKGKDVELRCDPISGHTALYWYRQSLGQGLEFLIYFQGNSAPDKSGLPSDRFSAERTGGSVSTLTIQRTQQEDSAVYLCASSLVLAGGRSFDTQYFGPGTRLTVL.

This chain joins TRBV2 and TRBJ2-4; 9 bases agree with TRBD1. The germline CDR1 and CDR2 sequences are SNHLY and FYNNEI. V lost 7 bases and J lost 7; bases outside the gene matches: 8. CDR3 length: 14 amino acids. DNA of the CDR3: TGTGCCAGCAATCTACCGGGACAGGGTAACATTCAGTACTTC. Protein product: CASNLPGQGNIQYF. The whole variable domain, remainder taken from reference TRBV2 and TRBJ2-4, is EPEVTQTPSHQVTQMGQEVILRCVPISNHLYFYWYRQILGQKVEFLVSFYNNEISEKSEIFDDQFSVERPDGSNFTLKIRSTKLEDSAMYFCASNLPGQGNIQYFGAGTRLSVL.

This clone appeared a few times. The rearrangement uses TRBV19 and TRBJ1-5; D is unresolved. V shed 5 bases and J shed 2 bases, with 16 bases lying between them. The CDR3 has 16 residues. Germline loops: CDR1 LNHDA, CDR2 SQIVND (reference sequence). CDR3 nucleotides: TGTGCCAGTAGTTCCCCGGAGCGGGGTGGCAATCAGCCCCAGCATTTT. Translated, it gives CASSSPERGGNQPQHF.

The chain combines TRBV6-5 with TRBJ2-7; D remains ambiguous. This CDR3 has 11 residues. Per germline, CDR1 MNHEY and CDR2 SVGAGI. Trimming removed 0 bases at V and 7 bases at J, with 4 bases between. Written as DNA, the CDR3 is TGTGCCAGCAGTTACTCGAGGGAGCAGTACTTC. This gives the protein CASSYSREQYF.

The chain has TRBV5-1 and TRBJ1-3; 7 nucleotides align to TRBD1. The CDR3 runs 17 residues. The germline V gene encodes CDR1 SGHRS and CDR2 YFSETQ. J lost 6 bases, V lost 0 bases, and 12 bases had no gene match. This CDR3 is CASSLDGSEGALNTIYF. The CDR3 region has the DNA TGCGCCAGCAGCTTGGATGGTTCAGAGGGGGCCTTAAACACCATATATTTT.

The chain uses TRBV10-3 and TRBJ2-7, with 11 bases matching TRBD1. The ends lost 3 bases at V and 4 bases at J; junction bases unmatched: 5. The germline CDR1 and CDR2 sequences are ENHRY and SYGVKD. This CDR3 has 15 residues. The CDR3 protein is CAISDRTGGRYEQYF. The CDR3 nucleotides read TGTGCCATCAGTGACCGGACAGGGGGCCGTTACGAGCAGTACTTC.

The CDR3 spells CASSLGGQSRLREQYF. The CDR3 coding sequence is TGTGCCAGCAGCTTAGGGGGACAGAGCCGACTACGCGAGCAGTACTTC. This chain joins TRBV7-2 and TRBJ2-7; 7 nucleotides align to TRBD1. V shed 1 base and J 6 bases; nucleotides not matched to a gene: 12. Germline V lookup: CDR1 SGHTA, CDR2 FQGNSA. The CDR3 totals 16 residues.

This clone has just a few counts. DNA of the CDR3: TGCAGTGCTAGTGGTGTTGGAGACAATGAGCAGTTCTTC. Its protein product is CSASGVGDNEQFF. The chain carries TRBV20-1 and TRBJ2-1; D is undetermined. V was cut by 3 bases and J by 5 bases, with 11 bases left in between. Germline CDR1 is DFQATT and CDR2 is SNEGSKA (reference sequence). The CDR3 totals 13 residues.

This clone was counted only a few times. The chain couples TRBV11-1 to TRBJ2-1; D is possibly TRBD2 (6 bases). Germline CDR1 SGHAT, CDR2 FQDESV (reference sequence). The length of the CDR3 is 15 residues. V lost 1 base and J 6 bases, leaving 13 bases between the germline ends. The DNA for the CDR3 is TGTGCCAGCAGCTTAGGTCAGCGACTAGGCAATGAGCAGTTCTTC. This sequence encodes CASSLGQRLGNEQFF. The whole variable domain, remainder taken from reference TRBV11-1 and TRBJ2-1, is EAEVAQSPRYKITEKSQAVAFWCDPISGHATLYWYRQILGQGPELLVQFQDESVVDDSQLPKDRFSAERLKGVDSTLKIQPAELGDSAMYLCASSLGQRLGNEQFFGPGTRLTVL.

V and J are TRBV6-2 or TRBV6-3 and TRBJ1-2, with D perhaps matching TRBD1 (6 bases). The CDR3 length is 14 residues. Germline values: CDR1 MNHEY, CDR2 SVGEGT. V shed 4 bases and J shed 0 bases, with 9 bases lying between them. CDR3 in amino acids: CASSWTDTNYGYTF. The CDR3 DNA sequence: TGTGCCAGCAGTTGGACAGATACTAACTATGGCTACACCTTC.

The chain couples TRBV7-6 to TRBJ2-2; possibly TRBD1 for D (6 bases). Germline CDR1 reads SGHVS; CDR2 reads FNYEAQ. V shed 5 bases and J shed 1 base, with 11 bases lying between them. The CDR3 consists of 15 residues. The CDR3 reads CASSDKGQNTGELFF. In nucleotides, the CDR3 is TGTGCCAGCAGCGACAAGGGACAGAACACCGGGGAGCTGTTTTTT.

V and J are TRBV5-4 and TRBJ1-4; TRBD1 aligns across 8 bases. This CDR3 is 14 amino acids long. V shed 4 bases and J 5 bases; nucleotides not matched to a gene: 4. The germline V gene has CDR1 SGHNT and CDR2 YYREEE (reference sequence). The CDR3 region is CASSVTGANEKLFF. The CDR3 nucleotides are TGTGCCAGCAGCGTGACAGGGGCCAATGAAAAACTGTTTTTT.

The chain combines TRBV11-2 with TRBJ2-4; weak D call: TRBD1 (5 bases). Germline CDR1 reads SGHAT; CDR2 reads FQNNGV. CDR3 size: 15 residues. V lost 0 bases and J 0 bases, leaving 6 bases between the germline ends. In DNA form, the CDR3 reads TGTGCCAGCAGCTTAGAAGGGGTAGCCAAAAACATTCAGTACTTC. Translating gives CASSLEGVAKNIQYF.